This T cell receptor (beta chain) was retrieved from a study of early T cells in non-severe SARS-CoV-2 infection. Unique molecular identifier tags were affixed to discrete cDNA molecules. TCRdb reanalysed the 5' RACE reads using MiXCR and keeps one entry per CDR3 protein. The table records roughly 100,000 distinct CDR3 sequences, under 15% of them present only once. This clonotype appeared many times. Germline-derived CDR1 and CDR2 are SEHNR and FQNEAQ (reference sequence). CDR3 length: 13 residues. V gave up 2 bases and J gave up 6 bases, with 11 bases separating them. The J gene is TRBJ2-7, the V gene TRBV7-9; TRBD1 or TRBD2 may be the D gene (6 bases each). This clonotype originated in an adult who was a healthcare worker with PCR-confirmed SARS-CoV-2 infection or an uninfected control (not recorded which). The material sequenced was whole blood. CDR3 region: CASSLTEGVEQYF. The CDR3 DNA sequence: TGTGCCAGCAGCTTAACGGAGGGGGTCGAGCAGTACTTC.